This TCR beta chain was profiled in a study of shared clonotypes between healthy human individuals. Naive CD8 cells were CD45RO-negative, positively selected for CCR7, excluding terminally differentiated effector memory CD45RA+ cells. Genomic DNA from each subset was divided evenly over several immunoSEQ plates. In the original workflow: As immunoSEQ supplied junction-only sequences (without quality scores), filtering differed. Measured with immunoSEQ multiplex PCR; TCRdb has only the in-frame clones, and not every one. That table gives V, J and clone size, and the DNA gave D and trimming. The sample carries under 600,000 clones, 95% to 98% recorded once. Germline lookup yields CDR1 SEHNR and CDR2 FQNEAQ (reference sequence). The CDR3 has 15 residues. Trimming at V came to 3 bases and at J to 7 bases, leaving 6 bases not matched to a gene.

V usage is TRBV7-9 and J usage is TRBJ2-1; TRBD2 matches at 10 bases. Sample: naive CD8+ T cells sorted from blood. This receptor was identified in a young man in good health. The CDR3 DNA follows: TGTGCCAGCAGCTTCCTAGCGGGAGATGGGAATGAGCAGTTCTTC. This codes for CASSFLAGDGNEQFF.